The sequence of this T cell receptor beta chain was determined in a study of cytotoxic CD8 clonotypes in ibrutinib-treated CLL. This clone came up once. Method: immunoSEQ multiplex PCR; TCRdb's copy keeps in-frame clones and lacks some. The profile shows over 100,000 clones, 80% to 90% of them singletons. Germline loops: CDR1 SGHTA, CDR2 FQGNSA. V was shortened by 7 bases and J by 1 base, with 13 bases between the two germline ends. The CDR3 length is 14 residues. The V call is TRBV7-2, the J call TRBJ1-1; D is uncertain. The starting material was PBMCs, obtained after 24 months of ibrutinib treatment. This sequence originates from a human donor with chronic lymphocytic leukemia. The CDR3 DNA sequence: TGTGCCAGCATTTACTTCGGAAGGAACACTGAAGCTTTCTTT. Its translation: CASIYFGRNTEAFF.